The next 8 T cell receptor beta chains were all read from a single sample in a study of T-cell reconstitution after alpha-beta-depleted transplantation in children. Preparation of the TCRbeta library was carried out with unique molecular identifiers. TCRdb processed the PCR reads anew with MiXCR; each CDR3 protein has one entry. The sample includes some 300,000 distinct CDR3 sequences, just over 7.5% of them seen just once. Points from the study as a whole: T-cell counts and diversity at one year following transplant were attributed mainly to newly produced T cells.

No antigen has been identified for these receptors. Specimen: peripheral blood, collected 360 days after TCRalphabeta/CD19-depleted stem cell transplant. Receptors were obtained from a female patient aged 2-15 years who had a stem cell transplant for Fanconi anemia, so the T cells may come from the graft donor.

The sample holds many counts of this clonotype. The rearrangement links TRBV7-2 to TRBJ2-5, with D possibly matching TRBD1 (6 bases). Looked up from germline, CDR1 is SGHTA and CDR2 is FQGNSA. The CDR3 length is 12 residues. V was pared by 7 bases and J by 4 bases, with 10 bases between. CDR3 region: CASTQGLETQYF. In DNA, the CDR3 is TGTGCCAGCACCCAGGGGTTAGAGACCCAGTACTTC.

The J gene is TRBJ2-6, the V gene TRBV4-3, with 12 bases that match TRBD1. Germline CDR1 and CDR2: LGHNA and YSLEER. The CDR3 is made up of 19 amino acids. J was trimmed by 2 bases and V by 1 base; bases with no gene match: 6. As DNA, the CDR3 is TGCGCCAGCAGCCAAGTGTCCGGGACAGGGGGCGCTGGGGCCAACGTCCTGACTTTC. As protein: CASSQVSGTGGAGANVLTF.

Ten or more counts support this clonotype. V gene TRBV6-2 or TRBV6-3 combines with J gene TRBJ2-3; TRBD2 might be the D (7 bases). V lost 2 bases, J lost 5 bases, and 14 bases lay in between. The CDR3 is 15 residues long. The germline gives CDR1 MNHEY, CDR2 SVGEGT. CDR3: CASSYIGGQLDTQYF. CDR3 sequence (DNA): TGTGCCAGCAGTTACATCGGGGGGCAGTTAGATACGCAGTATTTT.

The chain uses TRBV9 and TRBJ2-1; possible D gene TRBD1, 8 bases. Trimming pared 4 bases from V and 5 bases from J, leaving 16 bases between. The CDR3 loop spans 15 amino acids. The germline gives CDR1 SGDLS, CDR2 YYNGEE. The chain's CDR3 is CASSPWTGRDNEQFF. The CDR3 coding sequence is TGTGCCAGCAGCCCCTGGACAGGGAGGGACAATGAGCAGTTCTTC. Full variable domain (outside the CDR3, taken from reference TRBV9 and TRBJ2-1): DSGVTQTPKHLITATGQRVTLRCSPRSGDLSVYWYQQSLDQGLQFLIQYYNGEERAKGNILERFSAQQFPDLHSELNLSSLELGDSALYFCASSPWTGRDNEQFFGPGTRLTVL.

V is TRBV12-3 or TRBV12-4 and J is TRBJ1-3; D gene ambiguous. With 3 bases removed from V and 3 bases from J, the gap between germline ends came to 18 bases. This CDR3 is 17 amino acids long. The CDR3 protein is CASSFRVGDSGGNTIYF. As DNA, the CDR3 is TGTGCCAGCAGTTTCCGGGTTGGAGACTCTGGTGGAAACACCATATATTTT.

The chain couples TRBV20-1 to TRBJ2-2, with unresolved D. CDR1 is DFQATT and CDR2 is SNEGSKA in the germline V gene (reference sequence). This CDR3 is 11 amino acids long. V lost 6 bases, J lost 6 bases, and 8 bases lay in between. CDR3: CSALVAGELFF. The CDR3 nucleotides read TGCAGTGCGCTAGTGGCCGGGGAGCTGTTTTTT.

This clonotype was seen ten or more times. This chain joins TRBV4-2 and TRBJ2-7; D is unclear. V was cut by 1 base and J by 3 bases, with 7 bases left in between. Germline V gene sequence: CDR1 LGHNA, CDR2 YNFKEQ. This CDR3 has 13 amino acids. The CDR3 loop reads CASSQGRDYEQYV. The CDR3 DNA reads TGTGCCAGCAGCCAAGGAAGGGACTACGAGCAGTACGTC.

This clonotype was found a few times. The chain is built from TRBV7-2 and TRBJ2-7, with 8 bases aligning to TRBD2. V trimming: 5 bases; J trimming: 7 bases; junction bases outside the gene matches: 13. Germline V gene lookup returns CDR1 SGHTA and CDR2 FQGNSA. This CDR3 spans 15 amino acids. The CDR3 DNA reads TGTGCCAGCAGCCTAGTTCCGAGCGGGGGCCGAGAGCAGTACTTC. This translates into CASSLVPSGGREQYF.